The 10 T cell receptor beta chains given below trace back to one sample, sequenced in a study of T-cell memory formation after mild COVID-19. Using its own MiXCR run on the 5' RACE reads, TCRdb lists one record per CDR3 protein. The sample carries about 160,000 distinct CDR3 sequences, less than 40% recorded once. Input material: PBMCs or a T cell subset sorted from them (not recorded which). Receptors originate from an adult woman who had mild COVID-19 (a few samples of this study predate the infection). Cell type and time point are not known.

The chain combines TRBV7-9 with TRBJ2-7; maybe TRBD1 (5 bases). Germline-derived CDR1 and CDR2 are SEHNR and FQNEAQ (reference sequence). V lost 7 bases to trimming and J lost 3 bases, with 16 bases between them. There are 14 residues in the CDR3. CDR3 DNA sequence: TGTGCCAGCACCGACAGACCTGAGAACTACGAGCAGTACTTC. Translating gives CASTDRPENYEQYF.

The rearrangement uses TRBV20-1 and TRBJ2-2; D ambiguous. Trimming shortened V by 3 bases and J by 2 bases, and 16 bases separated the two germline ends. The CDR3 is 16 residues long. Germline-derived CDR1 and CDR2 are DFQATT and SNEGSKA (reference sequence). CDR3 coding DNA: TGCAGTGCTAGCCGAACTGGAGTCGGTAACACCGGGGAGCTGTTTTTT. As protein: CSASRTGVGNTGELFF.

This clonotype showed up just once. The CDR3 spells CARPAGVGTGELFF. As DNA, the CDR3 is TGTGCCCGGCCCGCGGGAGTCGGAACCGGGGAGCTGTTTTTT. The genes are TRBV2 and TRBJ2-2, with 7 bases lining up with TRBD2. Germline values: CDR1 SNHLY, CDR2 FYNNEI. V lost 11 bases to trimming and J lost 5 bases; unmatched junction nucleotides: 11. This CDR3 is 14 amino acids long.

On this clonotype: One end of the junction fails to match germline, which may point to a read error. The J gene is TRBJ2-7, the V gene TRBV7-7, with D possibly TRBD2 on 5 matching bases. CDR1 and CDR2 (germline): SSHAT, FNYEAQ (reference sequence). CDR3 size: 14 residues. CDR3 sequence: CASSLEGWVYEQYF. The CDR3 DNA follows: TGTGCTAGCAGCTTAGAGGGTTGGGTTTACGAGCAGTACTTC.

This clonotype was detected only a few times. The chain has TRBV2 and TRBJ2-5, with 7 bases matching TRBD2. The CDR3 has 15 residues. The trim removed 7 bases at V and 2 bases at J, leaving 10 bases unmatched. The germline V gene encodes CDR1 SNHLY and CDR2 FYNNEI. The CDR3 here is CASTRAGIPQETQYF. The CDR3 nucleotides read TGTGCCAGCACTAGAGCGGGGATACCACAAGAGACCCAGTACTTC.

This clonotype was seen only a few times. The gene calls are TRBV12-3 or TRBV12-4 and TRBJ2-4; TRBD1 matches 10 bases. J lost 11 bases, V lost 7 bases, and 20 bases had no gene match. CDR3 length: 17 amino acids. CDR3 loop: CASTPTRDRGRGVLQYF. CDR3 nucleotide sequence: TGTGCCAGCACCCCTACCCGGGACAGGGGACGGGGAGTCCTTCAGTACTTC.

This clonotype was detected only once. The genes are TRBV3-1 and TRBJ1-5; no firm D call. The CDR3 sequence is 13 residues long. V lost 0 bases and J 6 bases, leaving 6 bases between the germline ends. Germline V gene data show CDR1 as LGHDT and CDR2 as YNNKEL (reference sequence). In DNA form, the CDR3 reads TGTGCCAGCAGCCAAGAGGATGGTCAGCCCCAGCATTTT. Residues: CASSQEDGQPQHF. Based on the CDR3 plus reference TRBV3-1 and TRBJ1-5, the full variable domain is DTAVSQTPKYLVTQMGNDKSIKCEQNLGHDTMYWYKQDSKKFLKIMFSYNNKELIINETVPNRFSPKSPDKAHLNLHINSLELGDSAVYFCASSQEDGQPQHFGDGTRLSIL.

The gene calls are TRBV20-1 and TRBJ2-1; 9 bases fit TRBD2. Germline V gene lookup returns CDR1 DFQATT and CDR2 SNEGSKA (reference sequence). Trimming cost V 7 bases and J 6 bases; bases outside gene matches: 7. The CDR3 is 13 amino acids. The CDR3 loop reads CSGSSGETNEQFF. The CDR3 DNA sequence: TGCAGTGGGTCTAGCGGGGAAACCAATGAGCAGTTCTTC.

This sequence joins TRBV5-1 and TRBJ2-3; 10 nucleotides align to TRBD2. There are 16 residues in the CDR3. The germline V gene has CDR1 SGHRS and CDR2 YFSETQ. The V and J ends lost 0 bases and 6 bases, in that order; junction bases with no gene match: 7. The CDR3 sequence is CASSLERTSGVDTQYF. The CDR3 DNA reads as TGCGCCAGCAGCTTGGAAAGGACTAGCGGAGTGGATACGCAGTATTTT.

A few counts support this clonotype. CDR3 sequence: CASSYGRTDTQYF. CDR3 in DNA: TGTGCCAGCAGTTACGGACGCACAGATACGCAGTATTTT. The chain uses TRBV12-3 or TRBV12-4 and TRBJ2-3; no clear D gene. The V end was cut by 4 bases, the J end by 1 base, with 6 bases between. The CDR3 has 13 amino acids.